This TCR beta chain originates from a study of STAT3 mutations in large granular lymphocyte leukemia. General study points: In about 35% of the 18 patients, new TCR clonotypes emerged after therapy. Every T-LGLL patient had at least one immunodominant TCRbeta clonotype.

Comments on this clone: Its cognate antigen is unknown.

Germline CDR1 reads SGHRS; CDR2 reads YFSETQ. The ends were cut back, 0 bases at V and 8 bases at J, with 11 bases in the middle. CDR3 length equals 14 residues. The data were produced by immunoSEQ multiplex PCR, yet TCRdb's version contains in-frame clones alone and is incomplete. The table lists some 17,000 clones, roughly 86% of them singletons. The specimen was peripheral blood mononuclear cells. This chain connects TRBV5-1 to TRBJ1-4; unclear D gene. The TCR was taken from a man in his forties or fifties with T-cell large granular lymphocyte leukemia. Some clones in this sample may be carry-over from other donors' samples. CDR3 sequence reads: CASSLGGSGEKLFF. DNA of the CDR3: TGCGCCAGCAGCTTGGGGGGATCAGGAGAAAAACTGTTTTTT.